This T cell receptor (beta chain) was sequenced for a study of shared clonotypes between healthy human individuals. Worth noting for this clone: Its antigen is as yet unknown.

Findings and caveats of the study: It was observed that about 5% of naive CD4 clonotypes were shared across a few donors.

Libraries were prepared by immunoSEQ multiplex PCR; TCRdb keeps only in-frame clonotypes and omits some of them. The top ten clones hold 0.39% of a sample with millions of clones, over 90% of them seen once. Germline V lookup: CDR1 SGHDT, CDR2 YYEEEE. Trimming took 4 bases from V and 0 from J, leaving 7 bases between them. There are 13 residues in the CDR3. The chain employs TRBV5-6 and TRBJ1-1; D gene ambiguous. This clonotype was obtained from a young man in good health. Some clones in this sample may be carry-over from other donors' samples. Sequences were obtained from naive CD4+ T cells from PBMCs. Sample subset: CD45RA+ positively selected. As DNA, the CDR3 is TGTGCCAGCAGCAGGGTCATGAACACTGAAGCTTTCTTT. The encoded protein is CASSRVMNTEAFF.